A selection of T cell receptor beta chains follows, all from one sample in a study of shared clonotypes between healthy human individuals. Clones were read by immunoSEQ multiplex PCR, and TCRdb kept only the in-frame ones, dropping some. The sample lists over a million clones; 65% to 75% were seen once. Sequences were obtained from memory CD4+ T cells sorted from blood. Receptors were obtained from a young man in good health. Each CDR3 is given with its conserved first and last residue. The order of the fields is CDR3 protein, clone size, V gene, J gene, CDR3 length, D gene. The D gene is left open where the match is weak. A clone size is listed for some rows: how often the clone was seen (once, few, many), or a class if it is expanded.

CDR3: CASSPWDEQFF
size: NA
V: TRBV2
J: TRBJ2-1
length: 11
D: NA

CDR3: CATGLTYEQYF
size: NA
V: TRBV6-6
J: TRBJ2-7
length: 11
D: NA

CDR3: CAWSSATNEKLFF
size: once
V: TRBV30
J: TRBJ1-4
length: 13
D: NA

CDR3: CASSTETQGTQYF
size: NA
V: TRBV11-3
J: TRBJ2-3
length: 13
D: NA

CDR3: CASSLEPGLSSYNEQFF
size: NA
V: TRBV5-1
J: TRBJ2-1
length: 17
D: NA

CDR3: CARREKGRAGYEQYF
size: NA
V: TRBV5-1
J: TRBJ2-7
length: 15
D: TRBD2

CDR3: CASSAGEVGNQPQHF
size: NA
V: TRBV7-8
J: TRBJ1-5
length: 15
D: NA

CDR3: CAWRLSPRYEQYF
size: NA
V: TRBV30
J: TRBJ2-7
length: 13
D: NA

CDR3: CASKGRTNTGELFF
size: NA
V: TRBV6-5
J: TRBJ2-2
length: 14
D: NA

CDR3: CASSPLSGAGTDTQYF
size: NA
V: TRBV7-9
J: TRBJ2-3
length: 16
D: NA

CDR3: CASSLTSSGGTTDTQYF
size: NA
V: TRBV7-9
J: TRBJ2-3
length: 17
D: TRBD2

CDR3: CASSLPGTGNEKLFF
size: NA
V: TRBV5-8
J: TRBJ1-4
length: 15
D: TRBD1

CDR3: CASSEGDWWRAF
size: once
V: TRBV10-2
J: TRBJ2-7
length: 12
D: NA

CDR3: CASRSWGAGGYTF
size: NA
V: TRBV6-1
J: TRBJ1-2
length: 13
D: NA

CDR3: CAWSVRGKTDNEKLFF
size: NA
V: TRBV30
J: TRBJ1-4
length: 16
D: NA

CDR3: CASSMLLGQGDGYTF
size: few
V: TRBV19
J: TRBJ1-2
length: 15
D: TRBD1

CDR3: CASSSQGAYEQYF
size: NA
V: TRBV28
J: TRBJ2-7
length: 13
D: TRBD1

CDR3: CAIDFSDFFCRLYEQYF
size: few
V: TRBV27
J: TRBJ2-7
length: 17
D: NA

CDR3: CASSDLTSGPLADTQYF
size: NA
V: TRBV9
J: TRBJ2-3
length: 17
D: TRBD2